Sequencing of this T cell receptor (beta chain) was carried out in a study of response to subunit inactivated influenza vaccine. The germline V gene has CDR1 LNHNV and CDR2 YYDKDF (reference sequence). The V end was cut by 4 bases, the J end by 7 bases, with 14 bases between. The CDR3 length is 14 residues. A note on this clonotype: The antigen remains unidentified.

TCRdb independently ran MiXCR on the RT-PCR reads; one entry per CDR3 protein. The profile shows hundreds of thousands of distinct CDR3 sequences, more than 15% of them singletons. General study findings and limits: The study's authors posited that every seasonal influenza vaccination enlists few new T cells.

The sequence derives from a man aged 45-60 years who received an inactivated influenza vaccine. The sample was PBMCs from blood, taken about 12 days after vaccination. The chain recombines TRBV15 with TRBJ2-1, with TRBD1 as a possible D gene (6 bases). This CDR3 is CATSIWQGINEQFF. The DNA of the CDR3 is TGTGCCACCAGCATCTGGCAGGGGATAAATGAGCAGTTCTTC.